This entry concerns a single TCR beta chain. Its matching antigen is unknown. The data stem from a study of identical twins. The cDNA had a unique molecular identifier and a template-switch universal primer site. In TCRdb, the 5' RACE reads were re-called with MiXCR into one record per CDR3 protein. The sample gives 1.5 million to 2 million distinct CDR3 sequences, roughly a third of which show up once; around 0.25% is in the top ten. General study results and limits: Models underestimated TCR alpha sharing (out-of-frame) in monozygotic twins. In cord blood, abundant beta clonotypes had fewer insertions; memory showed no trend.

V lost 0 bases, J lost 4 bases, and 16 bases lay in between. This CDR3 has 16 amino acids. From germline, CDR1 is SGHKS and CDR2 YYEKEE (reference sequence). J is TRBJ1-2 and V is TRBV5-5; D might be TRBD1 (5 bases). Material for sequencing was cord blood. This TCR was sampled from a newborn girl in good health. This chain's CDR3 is CASSLVRTTDVYGYTF. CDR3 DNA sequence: TGTGCCAGCAGCTTGGTACGGACAACAGACGTCTATGGCTACACCTTC.